This T cell receptor (beta chain) derives from a study of T cells expressing NK-cell markers. In generating TCR beta cDNA, 5'RACE template switching with UMIs was used. For each CDR3 protein, TCRdb gives one entry from its re-call of the 5' RACE reads, without DNA. The specimen's table records about 180,000 distinct CDR3 sequences. Germline lookup yields CDR1 SNHLY and CDR2 FYNNEI. The CDR3 has 15 residues. The source of this sequence is a woman between 18 and 70 years old in good health. V and J are TRBV2 and TRBJ2-7; the D gene TCRdb calls, TRBD1, cannot be checked with no DNA. The material sequenced was blood T cells: a sorted CD56 or NKG2C T cell subset, CD4+ or CD8+ T cells, or bulk PBMC T cells (not recorded which). CDR3 loop: CASRKGIGDANEQYF.